Below, one T cell receptor (beta chain) is given with its context. What it binds is not known. The CDR3 has 13 amino acids. Germline V gene data show CDR1 as LNHNV and CDR2 as YYDKDF (reference sequence). Trimming pared 6 bases from V and 0 bases from J, leaving 8 bases between. Sorted-subset replicate PCR reactions contained roughly 200 ng DNA, corresponding to about 30,000 T cell genomes. The repertoire was sequenced with immunoSEQ multiplex PCR; TCRdb's copy has only in-frame clones and lacks some. This repertoire shows around 750,000 clones, approximately 74% found once; its top ten account for approximately 1.6%. This entry is derived from a study of shared clonotypes between healthy human individuals. Study-wide context: Three plates were used per donor for CD4 naive, three for CD4 memory, two for CD8 naive and one for CD8 memory. General study points: Despite large depth, rarefaction showed incomplete sorted-subset sequencing.

The study separated CD4+ cells into CD45RA+ naive and CD45RA-negative memory subsets. The sequenced material came from memory CD4+ T cells sorted from blood. Stated subset: CD45RA-negative fraction. This clonotype was sampled from a woman in her twenties or thirties in good health. This sequence joins TRBV15 and TRBJ1-1; D is ambiguous. The DNA of the CDR3 is TGTGCCACCAGTGGAGGTATGAACACTGAAGCTTTCTTT. It encodes CATSGGMNTEAFF.